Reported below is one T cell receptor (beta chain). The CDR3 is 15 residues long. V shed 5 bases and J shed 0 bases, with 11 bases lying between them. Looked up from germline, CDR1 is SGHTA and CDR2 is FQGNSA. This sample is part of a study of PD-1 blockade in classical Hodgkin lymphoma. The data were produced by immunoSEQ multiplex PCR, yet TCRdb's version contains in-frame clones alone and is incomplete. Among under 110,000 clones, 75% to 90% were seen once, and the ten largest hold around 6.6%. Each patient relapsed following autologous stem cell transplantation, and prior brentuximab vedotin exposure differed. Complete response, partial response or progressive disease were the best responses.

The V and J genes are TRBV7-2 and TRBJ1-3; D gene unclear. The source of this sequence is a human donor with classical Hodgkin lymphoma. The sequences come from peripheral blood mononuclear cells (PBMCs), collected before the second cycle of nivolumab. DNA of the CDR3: TGTGCCAGCAGCGCCCACATGAGCTCTGGAAACACCATATATTTT. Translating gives CASSAHMSSGNTIYF.